This TCR beta chain was observed in a study of long-term antiretroviral therapy in people with HIV. The V segment lost 6 bases and the J segment 4 bases; nucleotides outside the gene matches: 5. The CDR3 has 14 residues. Looked up from germline, CDR1 is SGHTA and CDR2 is FQGNSA. A v3.0 immunoSEQ assay was performed at survey level. The protocol was immunoSEQ multiplex PCR, while the TCRdb copy is restricted to in-frame clones and leaves out a portion. Counted here are 6,500 or so clones, 70% to 90% occurring once; the ten biggest clones make up around 3%. This TCR was recovered from a woman aged 50 to 60 with HIV. This chain joins TRBV7-2 and TRBJ2-3, with 9 positions matching TRBD1. The input for sequencing was unsorted PBMCs, taken 3.7 years after starting antiretroviral therapy. The CDR3, as DNA: TGTGCCAGCAGAACAGGGGGCGCATCAGATACGCAGTATTTT. It encodes CASRTGGASDTQYF.